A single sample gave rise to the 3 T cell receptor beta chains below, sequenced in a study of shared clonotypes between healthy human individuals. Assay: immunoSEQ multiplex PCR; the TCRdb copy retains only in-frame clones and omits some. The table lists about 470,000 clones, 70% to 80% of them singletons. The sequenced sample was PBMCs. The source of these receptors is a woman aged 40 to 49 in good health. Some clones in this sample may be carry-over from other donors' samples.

The CDR3 nucleotides read TGTGCCAGCAGCAAACGGCCGGACAGGGGGAAAACCGGGGAGCTGTTTTTT. It is translated as CASSKRPDRGKTGELFF. The chain has TRBV21-1 and TRBJ2-2; the DNA was not used to check the table's D call, TRBD1. TRBV21-1 corresponds to a pseudogene. The CDR3 has 17 residues.

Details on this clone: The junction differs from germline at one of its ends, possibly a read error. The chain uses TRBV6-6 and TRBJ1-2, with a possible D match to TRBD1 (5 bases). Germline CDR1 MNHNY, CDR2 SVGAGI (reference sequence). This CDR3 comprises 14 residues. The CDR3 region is CASRLLQANYGYAF. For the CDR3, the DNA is TGTGCCAGCAGGCTATTACAGGCTAACTATGGCTACGCCTTC.

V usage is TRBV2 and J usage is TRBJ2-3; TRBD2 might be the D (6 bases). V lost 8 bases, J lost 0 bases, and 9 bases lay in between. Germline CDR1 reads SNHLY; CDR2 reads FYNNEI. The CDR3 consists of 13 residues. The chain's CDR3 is CASGRESTDTQYF. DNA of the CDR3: TGTGCCAGCGGGCGGGAAAGCACAGATACGCAGTATTTT.